Each of the 16 T cell receptor beta chains below was sequenced from the same sample in a study of blood T cell repertoires in COVID-19. This table comes from immunoSEQ multiplex PCR, and its TCRdb copy is limited to in-frame clones, with some not included. The sample carries some 200,000 clones, 82% recorded once. The sequenced sample was PBMCs or T cells enriched from blood (not recorded which). All receptors derive from a man aged 35-49 years who had recovered from COVID-19.

Turning to this clone: The junction differs from germline at one of its ends, possibly a read error. The chain links TRBV7-7 to TRBJ2-5, with D maybe TRBD1 (6 bases). The CDR3 totals 15 residues. Germline V gene data show CDR1 as SSHAT and CDR2 as FNYEAQ (reference sequence). CDR3 in DNA: TGTGCTAGCAGCTTAAATTCAGGGGCCCAAGAGACCCAGTACTTC. As protein: CASSLNSGAQETQYF.

The chain has TRBV27 and TRBJ2-1, with D perhaps matching TRBD1 (6 bases). The CDR3 totals 15 residues. The germline V gene encodes CDR1 MNHEY and CDR2 SMNVEV (reference sequence). Trimming removed 6 bases from V and 1 base from J, with 13 bases in between. CDR3 DNA sequence: TGTGCCAGCAGATTCAGGGGCCTGTCCTACAATGAGCAGTTCTTC. Protein product: CASRFRGLSYNEQFF.

The gene calls are TRBV7-9 and TRBJ2-1, with D possibly being TRBD2 (6 bases). Germline loops: CDR1 SEHNR, CDR2 FQNEAQ (reference sequence). Trimming pared 5 bases from V and 8 bases from J, leaving 10 bases between. The length of the CDR3 is 12 residues. CDR3 protein: CASSRDWDEQFF. The CDR3 coding sequence is TGTGCCAGCAGCCGGGACTGGGATGAGCAGTTCTTC.

This clone has a handful of counts. The genes are TRBV18 and TRBJ1-4, with TRBD1 matching 9 bases. V shed 2 bases and J 7 bases; nucleotides not matched to a gene: 11. Germline V gene sequence: CDR1 KGHSH, CDR2 LQKENI. This CDR3 region has 17 residues. The CDR3 nucleotides are TGTGCCAGCTCACCAAATAGGTCCGGACAGGGGCCTGAAAAACTGTTTTTT. Translated, it gives CASSPNRSGQGPEKLFF.

The V call is TRBV7-9, the J call TRBJ2-1; 12 bases fit TRBD1. CDR3 length: 15 residues. Germline loops: CDR1 SEHNR, CDR2 FQNEAQ (reference sequence). J gave up 10 bases and V 6 bases, and 10 bases lay outside the gene matches. In DNA form, the CDR3 reads TGTGCCAGCAGACCGGGACAGGGGGCACTTGGGGAGCAGTTCTTC. Its protein product is CASRPGQGALGEQFF.

The CDR3 loop is CASSQDSYGYTF. The DNA for the CDR3 is TGCGCCAGCAGCCAGGACAGCTATGGCTACACCTTC. The rearrangement joins TRBV5-1 to TRBJ1-2, with a weak D call TRBD1 (6 bases). The CDR3 contains 12 residues. Germline V lookup: CDR1 SGHRS, CDR2 YFSETQ. V lost 4 bases and J lost 4, with 8 bases in between.

This chain links TRBV12-2 with TRBJ2-7; TRBD1 reflects the table's D call only, with no check against the DNA. TRBV12-2 is designated a pseudogene. The CDR3 runs to 14 residues. The CDR3 loop reads CASRLDRGLYEQYV. In DNA, the CDR3 is TGTGCAAGTCGCCTTGACAGGGGGCTTTACGAGCAGTACGTC.

The J gene is TRBJ2-3, the V gene TRBV18; D possibly corresponds to TRBD2 (5 bases). CDR1 KGHSH and CDR2 LQKENI come from the germline V gene. V gave up 1 base and J gave up 2 bases, with 19 bases separating them. CDR3 length equals 18 residues. The CDR3 is CASSPLLQRDIYTDTQYF. In DNA form, the CDR3 reads TGTGCCAGCTCACCACTTCTTCAGAGGGATATTTACACAGATACGCAGTATTTT.

The chain employs TRBV9 and TRBJ2-1; tentatively, D is TRBD2 (5 bases). The CDR3 has 16 residues. Trimming took off 0 bases at V and 9 bases at J, with 19 bases between the two ends. CDR1 and CDR2 from the germline V gene are SGDLS and YYNGEE. The CDR3 loop is CASSVDNPGRVGEQFF. CDR3 DNA: TGTGCCAGCAGCGTAGACAATCCCGGGCGGGTCGGTGAGCAGTTCTTC.

The rearrangement joins TRBV3-1 (or the pseudogene TRBV3-2) to TRBJ2-7; TRBD2 is a possible D gene (7 bases). Germline loops: CDR1 LGHDT, CDR2 YNNKEL (reference sequence). Trimming shortened V by 0 bases and J by 1 base, and 19 bases separated the two germline ends. CDR3 length: 18 residues. This chain's CDR3 is CASSQEIPGGVDSYEQYF. DNA for the CDR3: TGTGCCAGCAGCCAAGAAATCCCGGGGGGCGTCGATTCCTACGAGCAGTACTTC.

This clone was found once. The chain couples TRBV5-5 to TRBJ1-5; tentative D call: TRBD1 (5 bases). V shed 1 base and J shed 6 bases, with 11 bases lying between them. Per the germline V gene, CDR1 is SGHKS and CDR2 is YYEKEE (reference sequence). The CDR3 has 14 residues. The CDR3 loop reads CASSLRQGGQPQHF. CDR3 in DNA: TGTGCCAGCAGCTTGCGGCAGGGCGGTCAGCCCCAGCATTTT. The entire variable domain, with the rest obtained from reference TRBV5-5 and TRBJ1-5, is as follows: DAGVTQSPTHLIKTRGQQVTLRCSPISGHKSVSWYQQVLGQGPQFIFQYYEKEERGRGNFPDRFSARQFPNYSSELNVNALLLGDSALYLCASSLRQGGQPQHFGDGTRLSIL.

A single count supports this clone. The rearrangement links TRBV7-2 to TRBJ2-7, with a weak D call TRBD2 (6 bases). Trimming left V 1 base short and J 6 bases short, with 10 bases between. Germline lookup yields CDR1 SGHTA and CDR2 FQGNSA. The CDR3 has 13 amino acids. The CDR3 reads CASSLVGSAEQYF. In DNA form, the CDR3 reads TGTGCCAGCAGCTTAGTCGGGAGCGCCGAGCAGTACTTC. Supplemented by reference TRBV7-2 and TRBJ2-7, the full variable domain reads GAGVSQSPSNKVTEKGKDVELRCDPISGHTALYWYRQSLGQGLEFLIYFQGNSAPDKSGLPSDRFSAERTGGSVSTLTIQRTQQEDSAVYLCASSLVGSAEQYFGPGTRLTVT.

This clone was counted a single time. The rearrangement uses TRBV20-1 and TRBJ2-1; the match to TRBD2 covers 12 bases. This CDR3 contains 16 residues. Germline lookup yields CDR1 DFQATT and CDR2 SNEGSKA (reference sequence). V shed 3 bases and J 4 bases; nucleotides not matched to a gene: 7. The CDR3 here is CSASWTSGILYNEQFF. The CDR3 nucleotides are TGCAGTGCTAGTTGGACTAGCGGGATCCTTTACAATGAGCAGTTCTTC.

The V gene is TRBV6-2 or TRBV6-3, the J gene TRBJ1-1; no definite D call. Trimming stripped 0 bases from V and 0 bases from J, with 11 bases between. The CDR3 runs to 16 residues. Germline V gives CDR1 MNHEY, CDR2 SVGEGT. The CDR3 here is CASSYSDQRLNTEAFF. CDR3 nucleotide sequence: TGTGCCAGCAGTTACTCAGATCAGCGATTGAACACTGAAGCTTTCTTT.

V usage is TRBV6-5 and J usage is TRBJ1-6; weak D call: TRBD1 (5 bases). Between the trimmed V and J ends, which lost 4 bases and 14 bases, there was a span of 21 bases. The germline gives CDR1 MNHEY, CDR2 SVGAGI. The CDR3 runs 15 residues. CDR3 region: CASSFSNGGGAALHF. For the CDR3, the DNA is TGTGCCAGCAGTTTTTCGAACGGCGGAGGGGCGGCCCTCCACTTT.

A single count supports this clone. This sequence joins TRBV5-1 and TRBJ2-7; 7 nucleotides match TRBD2. This CDR3 spans 16 amino acids. Per the germline V gene, CDR1 is SGHRS and CDR2 is YFSETQ. With 0 bases clipped from V and 0 bases from J, the junction kept 6 bases outside the gene matches. The CDR3 loop reads CASSLALAEASYEQYF. CDR3 bases: TGCGCCAGCAGCTTGGCTCTAGCGGAGGCCTCCTACGAGCAGTACTTC.